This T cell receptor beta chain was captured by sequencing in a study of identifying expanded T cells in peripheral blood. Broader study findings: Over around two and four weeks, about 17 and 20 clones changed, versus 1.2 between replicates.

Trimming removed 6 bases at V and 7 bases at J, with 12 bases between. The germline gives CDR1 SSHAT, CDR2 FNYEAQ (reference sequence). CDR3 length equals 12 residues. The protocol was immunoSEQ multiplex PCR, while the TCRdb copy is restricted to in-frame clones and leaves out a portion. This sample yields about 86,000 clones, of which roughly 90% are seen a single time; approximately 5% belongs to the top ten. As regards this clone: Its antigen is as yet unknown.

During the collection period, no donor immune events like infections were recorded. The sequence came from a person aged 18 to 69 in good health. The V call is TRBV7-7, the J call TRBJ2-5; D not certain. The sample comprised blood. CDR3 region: CASRGVVGTQYF. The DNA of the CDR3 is TGTGCCAGCAGGGGCGTGGTCGGGACCCAGTACTTC. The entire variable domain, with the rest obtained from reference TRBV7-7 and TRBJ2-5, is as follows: GAGVSQSPRYKVTKRGQDVTLRCDPISSHATLYWYQQALGQGPEFLTYFNYEAQPDKSGLPSDRFSAERPEGSISTLTIQRTEQRDSAMYRCASRGVVGTQYFGPGTRLLVL.